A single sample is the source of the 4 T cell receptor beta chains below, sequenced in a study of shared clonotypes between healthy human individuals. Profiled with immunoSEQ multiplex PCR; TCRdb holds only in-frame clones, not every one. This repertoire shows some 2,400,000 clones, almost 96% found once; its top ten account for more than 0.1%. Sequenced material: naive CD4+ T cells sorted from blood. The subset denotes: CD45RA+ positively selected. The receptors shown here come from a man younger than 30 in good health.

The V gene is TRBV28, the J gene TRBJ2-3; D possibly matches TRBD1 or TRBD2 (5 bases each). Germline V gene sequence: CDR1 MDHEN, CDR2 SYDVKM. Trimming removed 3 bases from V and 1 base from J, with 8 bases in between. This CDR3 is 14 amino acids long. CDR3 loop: CASSFGAGTDTQYF. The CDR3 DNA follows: TGTGCCAGCAGTTTCGGGGCGGGCACAGATACGCAGTATTTT. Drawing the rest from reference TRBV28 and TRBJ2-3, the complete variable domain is DVKVTQSSRYLVKRTGEKVFLECVQDMDHENMFWYRQDPGLGLRLIYFSYDVKMKEKGDIPEGYSVSREKKERFSLILESASTNQTSMYLCASSFGAGTDTQYFGPGTRLTVL.

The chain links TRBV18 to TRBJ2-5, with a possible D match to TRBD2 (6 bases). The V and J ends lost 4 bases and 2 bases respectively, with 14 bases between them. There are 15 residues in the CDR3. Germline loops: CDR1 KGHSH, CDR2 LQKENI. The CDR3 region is CASSRALATQETQYF. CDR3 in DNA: TGTGCCAGCTCACGGGCACTAGCAACTCAAGAGACCCAGTACTTC.

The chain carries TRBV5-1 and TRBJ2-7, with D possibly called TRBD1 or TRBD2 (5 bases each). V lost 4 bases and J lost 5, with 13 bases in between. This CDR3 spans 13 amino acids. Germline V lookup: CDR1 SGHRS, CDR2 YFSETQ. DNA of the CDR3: TGCGCCAGCAGCAGTACCGGGACCCACGAGCAGTACTTC. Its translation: CASSSTGTHEQYF.

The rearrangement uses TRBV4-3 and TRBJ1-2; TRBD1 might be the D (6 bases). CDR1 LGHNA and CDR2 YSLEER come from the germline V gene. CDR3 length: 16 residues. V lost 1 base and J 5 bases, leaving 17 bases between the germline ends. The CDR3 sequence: CASSQGPSGQSYGYTF. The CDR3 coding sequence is TGCGCCAGCAGCCAAGGACCTTCAGGACAGTCTTATGGCTACACCTTC.